This T cell receptor beta chain appears in the sequencing data of a study of T-cell reconstitution after alpha-beta-depleted transplantation in children. Library preparation (for TCRbeta) was performed with unique molecular identifiers. MiXCR, run by TCRdb on the PCR reads, gives a single entry per CDR3 protein. The top ten hold less than 10% of the sample, which has fewer than 120,000 distinct CDR3 sequences, about 9.3% seen once. CDR3 size: 16 residues. Unmatched junction bases numbered 8, after V lost 7 bases and J lost 1 base. Germline V lookup: CDR1 WSHSY, CDR2 SAAADI. This clonotype was counted at least ten times.

The sample consisted of PBMCs from the stem cell graft donor, taken from the stem cell graft. This TCR was sampled from a human donor who donated a stem cell graft to a child with acute lymphoblastic leukemia. The chain joins TRBV10-2 to TRBJ2-3; TRBD2 aligns across 10 bases. The CDR3 DNA follows: TGCGCCAGCATAGCGGGGGGTTTCTCGGGCACAGATACGCAGTATTTT. Protein: CASIAGGFSGTDTQYF.